This T cell receptor (beta chain) was obtained from a study of cytomegalovirus exposure and HLA in healthy donors. Study-level results: Excluded were some V segments that proved indistinguishable, including TRBV6-2 and TRBV6-3.

Points on this clone: The target antigen is unknown.

The germline V gene has CDR1 LNHDA and CDR2 SQIVND (reference sequence). This CDR3 is built from 15 residues. V lost 5 bases, J lost 9 bases, and 13 bases stayed unmatched. Use of 60 Vbeta and 13 Jbeta primers characterized the PCR. Profiling relied on immunoSEQ multiplex PCR, and the TCRdb table lists in-frame clones only, not all of them. This table has more than 100,000 clones, 15% appearing once. The sample consisted of PBMCs. The chain combines TRBV19 with TRBJ1-2, with TRBD1 identical over 9 bases. The TCR sequence derives from a woman aged 18-30 years in good health and CMV-seronegative. CDR3 region: CASSGLTGQGLRYTF. The DNA of the CDR3 is TGTGCCAGTAGTGGTTTGACGGGACAGGGACTCCGCTACACCTTC.